This T cell receptor (beta chain) was found in a study of CD8 T cells in ankylosing spondylitis. Whole-study findings and limits: Some motif variants had been reported before (in reactive arthritis synovial fluid and blood). What seemed typical of ankylosing spondylitis blood was a TCR beta motif built from fewer than ten highly homologous variants. Researchers reportedly found disease-linked clones significantly enriched in matched ankylosing spondylitis synovial fluid.

Details on this clonotype: No antigen is known for it.

CDR1 is SNHLY, CDR2 FYNNEI, per germline. This CDR3 contains 14 residues. Deletions cut 8 bases from V and 0 bases from J, with 14 bases between. From the 5' RACE reads, TCRdb called clonotypes with MiXCR, one entry per CDR3 protein. The sample carries about 440,000 distinct CDR3 sequences, 15% to 20% recorded once. This sequence originates from a male donor with ankylosing spondylitis. The chain couples TRBV2 to TRBJ2-7, with D possibly matching TRBD2 (5 bases). Input material: blood, either unsorted or a sorted T cell fraction (not recorded which). The chain's CDR3 is CASVGAASSYEQYF. The CDR3 DNA is TGTGCCAGCGTGGGAGCCGCGAGCTCCTACGAGCAGTACTTC.